This T cell receptor (beta chain) was sequenced for a study of shared clonotypes between healthy human individuals. Study-wide results and limits: The authors sampled blood alone, and tissue repertoires likely differ.

The CDR3 has 14 amino acids. Germline V gene lookup returns CDR1 MDHEN and CDR2 SYDVKM. V shed 2 bases, J shed 7 bases, and the junction held 6 bases outside the gene matches. Concerning this clone itself: Its antigen is unknown.

Assay execution proceeded at the deep level. Assay used: immunoSEQ multiplex PCR; TCRdb lists only in-frame clones, some missing. The data show about 1.1 million clones, approximately 77% seen once. Investigators divided CD4+ cells into CD45RA+ naive and CD45RA-negative memory subsets. Input material: memory CD4+ T cells from PBMCs. As to subset: CD45RA-negative fraction. This sequence joins TRBV28 and TRBJ2-7, with TRBD1 matching over 9 bases. The origin of this receptor is a man aged 18 to 29 in good health. Some clones in this sample may be carry-over from other donors' samples. CDR3 DNA: TGTGCCAGCAGTTTAGACAGGGGGTTTAATGAGCAGTACTTC. Its translation: CASSLDRGFNEQYF.